This T cell receptor (beta chain) emerged from a study of OX40 agonist ivuxolimab in advanced cancers. Study details: Patients received the agonistic anti-OX40 (CD134) antibody ivuxolimab. People who had prior anti-PD-1, anti-PD-L1 or anti-CTLA-4 therapy could take part, and around 40% had some. Study-level findings and limits: Among the lowest peripheral clonal expansion occurred in 0.1-3.0 mg/kg partial responders. In general, CD8+ T cells held more expanded clones than CD4+ did, on average.

With respect to this clone: Its antigen is still unknown.

Clones were read by immunoSEQ multiplex PCR, and TCRdb kept only the in-frame ones, dropping some. This repertoire shows tens of thousands of clones, roughly 81% found once; its top ten account for under 55%. This CDR3 contains 16 residues. Trimming removed 2 bases from V and 7 bases from J, with 18 bases in between. Germline CDR1 and CDR2: MNHEY and SVGAGI. The sample in question was CD4+ or CD8+ T cells sorted from blood, obtained in a trial of the OX40 agonist ivuxolimab. The chain recombines TRBV6-5 with TRBJ2-1, with D perhaps given as TRBD1 or TRBD2 (6 bases each). The sequence was collected from an adult with an advanced solid tumor such as melanoma, head and neck, liver or kidney cancer. For the CDR3, the DNA is TGTGCCAGCAGTTACCCCGGGGGCTCCCTGAGGAATGAGCAGTTCTTC. Translating it yields CASSYPGGSLRNEQFF.